The following is a T cell receptor (beta chain) sequence with its context. Its recognized antigen is unknown. The input lacks base qualities; no much larger clone sits a single base away. This entry comes from a study of T cells in localized non-small cell lung cancer (dated by TCRdb to the early 2020s). About the investigation overall: The study examined T cell repertoires in hundreds of patients with early-stage NSCLC and compared tumors with uninvolved tumor-adjacent lungs. The cohort consisted of approximately 240 treatment-naive NSCLC patients whose localized lung tumors had been resected. A mean age of roughly 64 years was recorded for the NSCLC patients, of whom 129 were male and about a hundred were female.

Broad study findings and their caveats: Multi-region tumor sequencing was not performed, so intratumor heterogeneity could not be excluded. A median of about 55 of the top 100 tumor clones were detected in paired uninvolved adjacent lung, and some 29 of these tumor clones were also found among the top 100 clones of the paired uninvolved adjacent lung. Uninvolved tumor-adjacent lung showed the highest T cell clonality, higher than tumor, which suggests more focused antigenic responses in the uninvolved tumor-adjacent lung. Since the design was exploratory, TCR variables were selected using unadjusted p-values with no false-discovery rate correction. Higher T cell density in blood was associated with longer overall survival, whereas higher clonality in adjacent lung was associated with shorter survival.

TCR beta CDR3 regions were sequenced from DNA using the immunoSEQ Assay. The paper's processing steps were these. T cell density was computed as TCR beta template counts normalized to usable DNA estimated by amplifying housekeeping genes. The preseqR package was used to estimate richness by extrapolating to 400,000 templates for PBMC samples and to 120,000 templates for tissue samples. Clonality was calculated as one minus Pielou's evenness. To identify tissue-enriched TCRs, differential abundance testing was run on productive amino-acid clonotypes with a minimum total count of 5 and an alpha of 0.1. Repertoire overlap between compartments was quantified with the Jaccard Index and Morisita Overlap Index. GLIPH clustered TCR beta CDR3s with public tetramer-defined viral CDR3s; viral motifs required at least three viral sequences plus V-gene enrichment. Entries here come from immuneACCESS through TCRdb and include only in-frame sequences with V and J called. Some clones fail to appear in such tables; in the studies checked, an unresolved V gene covers under half of the shortfall, and the cause of the remainder is unknown. For V, J and clone size, that table is used; D and trimming come from the DNA. This sample has 70,000 to 95,000 clones in its table, and approximately 91% of those were observed once. Approximately 4% of the sample belongs to the ten largest clones.

Inclusive of the bounding cysteine and phenylalanine, the CDR3 is 12 residues long. Here the CDR3 DNA is all that survives: 36 bases in frame from base 1. In the germline V gene, CDR1 corresponds to SGHTS and CDR2 to YDEGEE. At diagnosis, tumor, uninvolved tumor-adjacent lung and peripheral blood were collected and then preserved as a mix of FFPE and fresh-frozen material. Blood samples were analyzed as peripheral blood mononuclear cells for TCR repertoire profiling. The starting material was PBMCs, obtained before any cancer treatment. This chain joins TRBV5-8 to TRBJ2-1; the D gene is perhaps TRBD1 or TRBD2, each of them matching over 5 bases. This TCR derives from a woman aged 35 to 69 with stage II squamous cell lung carcinoma. The DNA sequence is given as TGTAAGGCTGGGGGCTCCTACAATGAGCAGTTCTTC. It is translated as CKAGGSYNEQFF.